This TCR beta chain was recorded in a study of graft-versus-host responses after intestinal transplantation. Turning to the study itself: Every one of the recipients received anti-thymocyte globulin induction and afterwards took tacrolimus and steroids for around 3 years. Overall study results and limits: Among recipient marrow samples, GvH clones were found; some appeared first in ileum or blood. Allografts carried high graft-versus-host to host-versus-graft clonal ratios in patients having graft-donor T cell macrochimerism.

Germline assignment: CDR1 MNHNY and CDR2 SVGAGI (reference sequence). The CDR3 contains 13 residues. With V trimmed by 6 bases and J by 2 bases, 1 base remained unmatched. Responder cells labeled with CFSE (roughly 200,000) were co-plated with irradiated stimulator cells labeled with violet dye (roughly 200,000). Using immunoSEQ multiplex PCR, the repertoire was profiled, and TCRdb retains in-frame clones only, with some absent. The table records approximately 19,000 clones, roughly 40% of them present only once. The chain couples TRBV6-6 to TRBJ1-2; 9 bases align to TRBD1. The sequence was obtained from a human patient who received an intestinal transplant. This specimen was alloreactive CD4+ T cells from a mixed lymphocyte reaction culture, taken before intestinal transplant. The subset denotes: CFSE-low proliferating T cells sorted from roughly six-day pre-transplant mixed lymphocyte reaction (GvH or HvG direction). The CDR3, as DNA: TGTGCCAGCAGAGGGACAGGGAACTATGGCTACACCTTC. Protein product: CASRGTGNYGYTF.